The next 10 T cell receptor beta chains were all read from a single sample in a study of blood T cell repertoires in COVID-19. Method: immunoSEQ multiplex PCR; TCRdb's copy keeps in-frame clones and lacks some. The repertoire holds 55,000 to 85,000 clones, more than 75% seen once, with roughly 0.83% in the top ten. The sample comprised peripheral blood. The source is a woman aged 70 to 79 with acute or convalescent COVID-19.

This clone was seen only once. Other DNA sequences in this specimen translate into the identical CDR3. V is TRBV30 and J is TRBJ1-5, with D maybe TRBD1 (5 bases). This CDR3 comprises 14 residues. V was shortened by 0 bases and J by 4 bases, with 10 bases between the two germline ends. Germline CDR1 reads GTSNPN; CDR2 reads SVGIG (reference sequence). CDR3 bases: TGTGCCTGGAGTGTAGGCGGGGGAAATCAGCCCCAGCATTTT. Translating gives CAWSVGGGNQPQHF.

In the case of this clone: A read error may produce the germline difference seen at one junction end. The chain is built from TRBV19 and TRBJ2-7, with TRBD1 matching over 7 bases. CDR1 LNHDA and CDR2 SQIVND come from the germline V gene (reference sequence). The CDR3 covers 12 residues. The CDR3 DNA follows: TGTGCCAGTAGTATTCAGCCCGGGACAGTTCTTTTC. Translating it yields CASSIQPGTVLF. Combining the CDR3 with reference TRBV19 and TRBJ2-7 gives the whole variable domain DGGITQSPKYLFRKEGQNVTLSCEQNLNHDAMYWYRQDPGQGLRLIYYSQIVNDFQKGDIAEGYSVSREKKESFPLTVTSAQKNPTAFYLCASSIQPGTVLFGPGTRLTVT.

The J gene is TRBJ1-3, the V gene TRBV2; a possible D gene is TRBD1 (5 bases). The germline V gene has CDR1 SNHLY and CDR2 FYNNEI. Trimming stripped 5 bases from V and 1 base from J, with 6 bases between. The CDR3 covers 13 residues. The CDR3: CASSPGSGNTIYF. The CDR3 region has the DNA TGTGCCAGCAGTCCAGGGTCTGGAAACACCATATATTTT.

The CDR3, as DNA: TGTGCCAGCAGCCGGGGGGGGACCTATGGCTACACCTTC. This encodes CASSRGGTYGYTF. V usage is TRBV11-2 and J usage is TRBJ1-2; tentative D call: TRBD1 (5 bases). Germline loops: CDR1 SGHAT, CDR2 FQNNGV. This CDR3 comprises 13 residues. Trimming cost V 5 bases and J 4 bases, with 11 bases left between them. The full variable domain, rest sourced from reference TRBV11-2 and TRBJ1-2, is EAGVAQSPRYKIIEKRQSVAFWCNPISGHATLYWYQQILGQGPKLLIQFQNNGVVDDSQLPKDRFSAERLKGVDSTLKIQPAKLEDSAVYLCASSRGGTYGYTFGSGTRLTVV.

This rearrangement joins TRBV5-1 to TRBJ1-2; TRBD1 agrees at 8 bases. The CDR3 consists of 13 residues. V was pared by 4 bases and J by 6 bases, with 5 bases of the junction left unmatched. Looked up from germline, CDR1 is SGHRS and CDR2 is YFSETQ. The CDR3 region has the DNA TGCGCCAGCAGCCTACCGACAGGGGATGGCTACACCTTC. It translates to CASSLPTGDGYTF.

This chain links TRBV19 with TRBJ1-4; TRBD1 matches at 7 bases. This CDR3 has 14 residues. The germline CDR1 and CDR2 sequences are LNHDA and SQIVND (reference sequence). The CDR3 region has the DNA TGTGCTACCCGGATGGGACAGAAGAATGAAAAACTGTTTTTT. The encoded protein is CATRMGQKNEKLFF.

The V call is TRBV5-1, the J call TRBJ1-4; maybe TRBD1 (6 bases). The V and J ends lost 2 bases and 7 bases respectively, with 12 bases between them. The germline V gene encodes CDR1 SGHRS and CDR2 YFSETQ. The CDR3 loop spans 14 amino acids. This chain's CDR3 is CASSLPGVGEKLFF. Here the CDR3 DNA reads TGCGCCAGCAGCTTACCAGGGGTCGGTGAAAAACTGTTTTTT.

The genes are TRBV29-1 and TRBJ2-2, with TRBD2 matching 7 bases. This CDR3 contains 16 residues. Germline V lookup: CDR1 SQVTM, CDR2 ANQGSEA. After removal of 5 bases from V and 0 bases from J, the junction contained 9 bases not matched to a gene. The CDR3, as DNA: TGCAGCGTTACCATCACCGGGACTACGAACACCGGGGAGCTGTTTTTT. Its protein product is CSVTITGTTNTGELFF.

This clone was counted once. V and J are TRBV20-1 and TRBJ2-7, with 7 bases aligning to TRBD1. CDR1 DFQATT and CDR2 SNEGSKA come from the germline V gene (reference sequence). This CDR3 is 11 amino acids long. Trimming at V came to 6 bases and at J to 4 bases, leaving 3 bases not matched to a gene. The CDR3 here is CSAEQGYEQYF. DNA for the CDR3: TGCAGTGCAGAACAGGGGTACGAGCAGTACTTC.

Remarks on this clone: Other DNA sequences in this specimen translate into the identical CDR3. The chain couples TRBV3-1 (or the pseudogene TRBV3-2) to TRBJ2-7; D gene ambiguous. Germline V gene sequence: CDR1 LGHDT, CDR2 YNNKEL (reference sequence). This CDR3 region has 11 residues. Trimming took off 2 bases at V and 4 bases at J, with 3 bases between the two ends. CDR3 DNA: TGTGCCAGCAGCCAACTTTACGAGCAGTACTTC. This translates into CASSQLYEQYF.